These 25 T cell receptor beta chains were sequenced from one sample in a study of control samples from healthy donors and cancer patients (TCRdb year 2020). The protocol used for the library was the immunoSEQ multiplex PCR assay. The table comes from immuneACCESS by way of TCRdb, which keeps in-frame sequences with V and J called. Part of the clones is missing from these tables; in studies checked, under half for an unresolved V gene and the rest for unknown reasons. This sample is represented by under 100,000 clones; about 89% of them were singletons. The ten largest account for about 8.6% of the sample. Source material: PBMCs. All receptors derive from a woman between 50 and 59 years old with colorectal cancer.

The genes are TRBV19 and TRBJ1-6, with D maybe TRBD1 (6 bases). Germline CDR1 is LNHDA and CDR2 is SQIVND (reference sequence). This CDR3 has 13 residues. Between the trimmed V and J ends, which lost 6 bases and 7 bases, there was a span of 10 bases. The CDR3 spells CASSGRGNSPLHF. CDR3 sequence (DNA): TGTGCCAGTAGCGGTAGGGGGAATTCACCCCTCCACTTT.

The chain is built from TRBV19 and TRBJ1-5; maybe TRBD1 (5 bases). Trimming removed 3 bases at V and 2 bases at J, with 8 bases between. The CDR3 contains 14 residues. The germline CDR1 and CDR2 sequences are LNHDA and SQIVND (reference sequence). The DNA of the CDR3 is TGTGCCAGTAGTATGAGGGGCCGCAATCAGCCCCAGCATTTT. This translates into CASSMRGRNQPQHF.

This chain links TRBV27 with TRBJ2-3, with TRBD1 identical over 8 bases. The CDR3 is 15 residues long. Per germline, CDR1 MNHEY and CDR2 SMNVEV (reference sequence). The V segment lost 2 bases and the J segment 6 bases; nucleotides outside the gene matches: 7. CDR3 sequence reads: CASSLRGRGPDTQYF. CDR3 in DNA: TGTGCCAGCAGTTTAAGGGGCAGGGGGCCTGATACGCAGTATTTT.

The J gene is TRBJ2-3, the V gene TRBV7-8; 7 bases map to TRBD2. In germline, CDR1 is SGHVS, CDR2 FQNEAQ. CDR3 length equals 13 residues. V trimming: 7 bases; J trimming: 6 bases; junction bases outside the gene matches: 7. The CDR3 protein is CASIGLGLDTQYF. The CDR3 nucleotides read TGTGCCAGCATTGGACTAGGTCTTGATACGCAGTATTTT.

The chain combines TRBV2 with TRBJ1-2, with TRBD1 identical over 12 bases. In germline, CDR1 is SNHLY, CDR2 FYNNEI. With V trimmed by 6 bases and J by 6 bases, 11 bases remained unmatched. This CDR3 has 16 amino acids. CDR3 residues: CASSVKGQGAQDGYTF. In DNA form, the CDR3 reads TGTGCCAGCAGCGTAAAGGGACAGGGGGCCCAAGATGGCTACACCTTC.

CDR3 DNA: TGCGCCAGCAGCCGCCTGCGGGGGAGCACAGATACGCAGTATTTT. This translates into CASSRLRGSTDTQYF. The chain uses TRBV5-1 and TRBJ2-3; 7 bases line up with TRBD2. The CDR3 length is 15 residues. V shed 4 bases and J 0 bases; nucleotides not matched to a gene: 5. Germline-derived CDR1 and CDR2 are SGHRS and YFSETQ.

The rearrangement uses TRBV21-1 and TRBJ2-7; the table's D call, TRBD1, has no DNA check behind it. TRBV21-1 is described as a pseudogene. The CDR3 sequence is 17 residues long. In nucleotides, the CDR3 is TGTGCCAGCAGCCCTAAATGGAGGAGGCAGGGGGACGACGAGCAGTACGTC. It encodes CASSPKWRRQGDDEQYV.

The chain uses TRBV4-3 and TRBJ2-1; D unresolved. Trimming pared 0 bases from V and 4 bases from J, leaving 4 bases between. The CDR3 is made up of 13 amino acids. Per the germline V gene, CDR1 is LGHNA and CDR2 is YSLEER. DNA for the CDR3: TGCGCCAGCAGCCAAGATACGTACAATGAGCAGTTCTTC. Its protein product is CASSQDTYNEQFF.

The CDR3 nucleotides read TGTGCCAGCAGTTACTCTGGCATCCAAGAGACCCAGTACTTC. Protein: CASSYSGIQETQYF. The chain joins TRBV6-2 or TRBV6-3 to TRBJ2-5, with D uncertain. CDR1 is MNHEY, CDR2 SVGEGT, per germline. The CDR3 sequence is 14 residues long. V shed 0 bases and J shed 1 base, with 6 bases lying between them.

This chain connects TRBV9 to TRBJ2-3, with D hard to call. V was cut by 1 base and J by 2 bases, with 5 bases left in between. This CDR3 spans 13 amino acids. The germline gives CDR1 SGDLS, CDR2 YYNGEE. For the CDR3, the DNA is TGTGCCAGCAGCGTATCCCCCACAGATACGCAGTATTTT. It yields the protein CASSVSPTDTQYF.

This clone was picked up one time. The CDR3 DNA reads as TGTGCCAGCAGCTCCCTCGGGACAGACACTGAAGCTTTCTTT. Protein sequence: CASSSLGTDTEAFF. This chain connects TRBV7-6 to TRBJ1-1, with TRBD1 matching 7 bases. There are 14 residues in the CDR3. Germline CDR1 reads SGHVS; CDR2 reads FNYEAQ. V trimming: 4 bases; J trimming: 3 bases; junction bases outside the gene matches: 5.

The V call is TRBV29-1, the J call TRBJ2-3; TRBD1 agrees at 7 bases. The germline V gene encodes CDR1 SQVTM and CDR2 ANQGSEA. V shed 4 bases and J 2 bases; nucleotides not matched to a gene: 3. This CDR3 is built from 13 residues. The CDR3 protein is CSVGQGNTDTQYF. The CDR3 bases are TGCAGCGTTGGACAGGGTAACACAGATACGCAGTATTTT.

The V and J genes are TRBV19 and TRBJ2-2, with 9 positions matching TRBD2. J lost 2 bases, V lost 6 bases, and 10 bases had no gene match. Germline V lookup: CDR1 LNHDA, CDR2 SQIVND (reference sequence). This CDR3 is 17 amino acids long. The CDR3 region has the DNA TGTGCCAGTAGAAGTGGTAGTAGCGGGGGCAACACCGGGGAGCTGTTTTTT. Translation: CASRSGSSGGNTGELFF.

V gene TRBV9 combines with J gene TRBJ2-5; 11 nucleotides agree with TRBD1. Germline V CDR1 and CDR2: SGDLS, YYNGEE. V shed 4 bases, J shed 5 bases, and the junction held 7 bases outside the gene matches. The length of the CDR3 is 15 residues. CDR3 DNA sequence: TGTGCCAGCAGCCCCCGGACAGGGGGCTGGGAGACCCAGTACTTC. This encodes CASSPRTGGWETQYF.

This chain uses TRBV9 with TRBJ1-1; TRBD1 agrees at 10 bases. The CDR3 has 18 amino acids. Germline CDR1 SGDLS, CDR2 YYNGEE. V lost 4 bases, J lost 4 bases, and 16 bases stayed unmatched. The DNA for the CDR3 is TGTGCCAGCAGCCCAAGGAGGGGCGGGACAGGGGACCGCACTGAAGCTTTCTTT. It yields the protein CASSPRRGGTGDRTEAFF.

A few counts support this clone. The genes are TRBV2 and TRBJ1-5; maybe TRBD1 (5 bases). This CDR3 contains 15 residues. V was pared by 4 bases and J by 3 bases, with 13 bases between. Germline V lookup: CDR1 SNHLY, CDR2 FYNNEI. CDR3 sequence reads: CASSADSPINQPQHF. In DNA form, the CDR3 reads TGTGCCAGCAGTGCCGACAGCCCGATCAATCAGCCCCAGCATTTT. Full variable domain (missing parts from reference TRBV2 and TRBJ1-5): EPEVTQTPSHQVTQMGQEVILRCVPISNHLYFYWYRQILGQKVEFLVSFYNNEISEKSEIFDDQFSVERPDGSNFTLKIRSTKLEDSAMYFCASSADSPINQPQHFGDGTRLSIL.

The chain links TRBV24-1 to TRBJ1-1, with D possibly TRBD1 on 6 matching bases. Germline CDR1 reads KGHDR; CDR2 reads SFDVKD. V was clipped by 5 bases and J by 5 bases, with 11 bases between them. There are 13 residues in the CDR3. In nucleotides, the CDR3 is TGTGCCACCAGTGGCAGGGGCGGTACTGAAGCTTTCTTT. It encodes CATSGRGGTEAFF.

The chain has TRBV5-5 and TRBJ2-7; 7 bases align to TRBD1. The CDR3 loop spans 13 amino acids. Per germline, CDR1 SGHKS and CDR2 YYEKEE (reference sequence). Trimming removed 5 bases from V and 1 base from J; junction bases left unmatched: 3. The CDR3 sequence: CASSSGQSYEQYV. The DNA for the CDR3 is TGTGCCAGCAGTTCGGGACAGTCCTACGAGCAGTACGTC.

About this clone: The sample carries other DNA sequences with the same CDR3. CDR3 loop: CASSTQGDQPQHF. The CDR3 bases are TGTGCCAGTAGTACCCAGGGGGATCAGCCCCAGCATTTT. The rearrangement joins TRBV19 to TRBJ1-5; 7 nucleotides line up with TRBD1. Per the germline V gene, CDR1 is LNHDA and CDR2 is SQIVND (reference sequence). Unmatched junction bases numbered 2, after V lost 4 bases and J lost 5 bases. CDR3 length: 13 residues.

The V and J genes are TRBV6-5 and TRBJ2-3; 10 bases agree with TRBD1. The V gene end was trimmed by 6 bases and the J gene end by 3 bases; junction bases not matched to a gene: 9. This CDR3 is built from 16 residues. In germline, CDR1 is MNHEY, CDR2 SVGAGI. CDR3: CASSYGTGDFTDTQYF. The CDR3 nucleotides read TGTGCCAGCAGCTACGGGACAGGGGACTTTACAGATACGCAGTATTTT.

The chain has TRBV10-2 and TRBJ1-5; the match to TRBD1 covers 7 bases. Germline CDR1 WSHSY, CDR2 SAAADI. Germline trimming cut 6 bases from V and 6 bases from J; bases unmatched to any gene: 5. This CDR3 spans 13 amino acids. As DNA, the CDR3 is TGCGCCAGCAGCGGACAGGAAGGTCAGCCCCAGCATTTT. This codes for CASSGQEGQPQHF.

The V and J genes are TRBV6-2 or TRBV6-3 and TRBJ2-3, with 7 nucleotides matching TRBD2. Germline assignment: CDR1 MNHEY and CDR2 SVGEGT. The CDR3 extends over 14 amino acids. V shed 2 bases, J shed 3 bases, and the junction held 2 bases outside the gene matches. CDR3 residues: CASSYDGRTDTQYF. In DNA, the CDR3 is TGTGCCAGCAGTTACGACGGGAGGACAGATACGCAGTATTTT.

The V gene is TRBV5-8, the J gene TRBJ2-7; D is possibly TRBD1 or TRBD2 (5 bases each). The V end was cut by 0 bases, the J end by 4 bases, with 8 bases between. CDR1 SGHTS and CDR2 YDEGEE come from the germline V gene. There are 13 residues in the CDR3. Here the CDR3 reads CASSLVWGYEQYV. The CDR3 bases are TGTGCCAGCAGCTTGGTATGGGGGTACGAGCAGTACGTC.

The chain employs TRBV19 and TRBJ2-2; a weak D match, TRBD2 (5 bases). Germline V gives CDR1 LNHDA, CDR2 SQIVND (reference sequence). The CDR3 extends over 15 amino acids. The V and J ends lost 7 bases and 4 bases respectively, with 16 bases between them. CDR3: CASMRAVVGTGELFF. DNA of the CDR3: TGTGCCAGTATGAGGGCGGTTGTTGGCACCGGGGAGCTGTTTTTT.

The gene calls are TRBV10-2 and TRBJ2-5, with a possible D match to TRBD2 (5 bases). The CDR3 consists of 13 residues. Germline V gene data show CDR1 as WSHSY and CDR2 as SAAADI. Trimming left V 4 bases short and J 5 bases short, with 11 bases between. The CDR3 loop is CASSGASRETQYF. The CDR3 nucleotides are TGCGCCAGCAGTGGGGCTAGCCGGGAGACCCAGTACTTC.